These 25 T cell receptor beta chains came from one sample sequenced in a study of blood T cell repertoires in COVID-19. Produced via immunoSEQ multiplex PCR; TCRdb's table is partial and in-frame only. The data contain fewer than 90,000 clones, 90% to 95% of them seen just once; the ten biggest clones take up roughly 4.7%. The specimen sequenced was peripheral blood. These receptors came from a human donor with active COVID-19. The donor label of this sample is uncertain.

The J gene is TRBJ1-4, the V gene TRBV28; TRBD1 matches 10 bases. The CDR3 has 14 residues. The trim removed 4 bases at V and 7 bases at J, leaving 3 bases unmatched. The germline gives CDR1 MDHEN, CDR2 SYDVKM. The CDR3 protein is CASSSGTGVEKLFF. The DNA of the CDR3 is TGTGCCAGCAGTTCCGGGACAGGGGTTGAAAAACTGTTTTTT.

This sequence joins TRBV5-4 and TRBJ2-5; D possibly corresponds to TRBD1 (5 bases). V lost 2 bases and J 5 bases, leaving 13 bases between the germline ends. Germline-derived CDR1 and CDR2 are SGHNT and YYREEE (reference sequence). This CDR3 region has 14 residues. CDR3 in amino acids: CASSFRQGRETQYF. In DNA, the CDR3 is TGTGCCAGCAGCTTCCGTCAGGGCCGGGAGACCCAGTACTTC.

J is TRBJ1-5 and V is TRBV6-1, with 9 bases fitting TRBD1. The CDR3 covers 15 residues. V shed 5 bases and J 4 bases; nucleotides not matched to a gene: 6. Per germline, CDR1 MNHNS and CDR2 SASEGT. Written as DNA, the CDR3 is TGTGCCAGCAGTCCGAGGGACAGGGTAAATCAGCCCCAGCATTTT. Its protein is CASSPRDRVNQPQHF.

This clone appeared once. This chain uses TRBV3-1 (or the pseudogene TRBV3-2) with TRBJ2-2; possible D gene TRBD1, 6 bases. The CDR3 is 14 residues long. CDR1 and CDR2 (germline): LGHDT, YNNKEL (reference sequence). V lost 3 bases and J lost 5, with 10 bases in between. The CDR3 sequence: CASSQGASTGELFF. The CDR3 coding sequence is TGTGCCAGCAGCCAGGGGGCCAGTACCGGGGAGCTGTTTTTT.

The rearrangement joins TRBV21-1 to TRBJ2-7; TRBD2, the table's D call, lacks a check against the DNA. TRBV21-1 is designated a pseudogene. The CDR3 spans 14 residues. CDR3 loop: CASSKVAVCYEQYF. In DNA, the CDR3 is TGTGCCAGCAGCAAAGTAGCGGTCTGCTACGAGCAGTACTTC.

The chain carries TRBV11-2 and TRBJ2-7, with D possibly matching TRBD2 (5 bases). V dropped 4 bases and J dropped 4 bases, with 11 bases sitting between them. Germline CDR1 SGHAT, CDR2 FQNNGV. The CDR3 totals 13 residues. The CDR3 DNA follows: TGTGCCAGCAGCTCTTACAGAGGGTACGAGCAGTACTTC. Its protein product is CASSSYRGYEQYF.

J is TRBJ1-5 and V is TRBV6-2 or TRBV6-3, with D perhaps TRBD1 (5 bases). CDR3 length equals 15 residues. Germline V gene sequence: CDR1 MNHEY, CDR2 SVGEGT. Deletions cut 6 bases from V and 0 bases from J, with 12 bases between. This CDR3 reads CASSTRGYSNQPQHF. CDR3 in DNA: TGTGCCAGCAGCACGCGGGGGTATAGCAATCAGCCCCAGCATTTT.

V is TRBV6-6 and J is TRBJ2-2, with D possibly matching TRBD2 (5 bases). CDR1 and CDR2 (germline): MNHNY, SVGAGI (reference sequence). The V gene lost 2 bases and the J gene lost 5 bases, with 12 bases spanning the gap. The CDR3 spans 15 residues. CDR3 coding DNA: TGTGCCAGCAGTTACGGGCGACTATCGACCGGGGAGCTGTTTTTT. This translates into CASSYGRLSTGELFF.

This clone was recorded only once. The rearrangement joins TRBV28 to TRBJ2-3; TRBD2 aligns across 11 bases. From germline, CDR1 is MDHEN and CDR2 SYDVKM. The CDR3 contains 15 residues. The V segment lost 6 bases and the J segment 0 bases; nucleotides outside the gene matches: 2. CDR3 DNA sequence: TGTGCCAGCAGAATAGCGGGAGGGAGCACAGATACGCAGTATTTT. Encoded protein: CASRIAGGSTDTQYF.

The V and J genes are TRBV6-4 and TRBJ2-2; 9 nucleotides line up with TRBD2. The CDR3 has 18 amino acids. Looked up from germline, CDR1 is MRHNA and CDR2 is SNTAGT. The V and J ends lost 5 bases and 2 bases, in that order; junction bases with no gene match: 12. The CDR3 region is CASSRILAGELNTGELFF. The CDR3 DNA sequence: TGTGCCAGCAGTAGAATTTTAGCGGGAGAGCTAAACACCGGGGAGCTGTTTTTT.

The chain links TRBV7-8 to TRBJ2-2; 8 bases map to TRBD1. With 4 bases clipped from V and 2 bases from J, the junction kept 3 bases outside the gene matches. Germline CDR1 reads SGHVS; CDR2 reads FQNEAQ. CDR3 length: 15 amino acids. Here the CDR3 reads CASSWSGGNTGELFF. The CDR3 nucleotides are TGTGCCAGCAGCTGGTCAGGGGGCAACACCGGGGAGCTGTTTTTT.

The chain uses TRBV21-1 and TRBJ2-2; the DNA was not compared with TRBD1, the D call given in the table. TRBV21-1 is reported as a pseudogene. The CDR3 is made up of 15 amino acids. CDR3 coding DNA: TGTGCCAGCAGCTTTCGACAGGGATGCACCGGGGAGCTGTTTTTT. Its translation is CASSFRQGCTGELFF.

The chain joins TRBV5-3 to TRBJ2-1, with TRBD2 matching over 12 bases. TRBV5-3 is designated an ORF whose function remains uncertain. The V and J ends lost 5 bases and 4 bases, in that order; junction bases with no gene match: 4. The CDR3 is 15 amino acids. CDR3 nucleotides: TGTGCCAGAAGGACCCTAGCGGGGGGGTACAATGAGCAGTTCTTC. Its translation is CARRTLAGGYNEQFF.

The CDR3 loop is CASSSSPTGFYGYTF. CDR3 sequence (DNA): TGTGCCAGCAGCTCATCCCCGACAGGGTTCTATGGCTACACCTTC. This chain joins TRBV25-1 and TRBJ1-2, with 7 bases identical to TRBD1. In germline, CDR1 is MGHDK, CDR2 SYGVNS. CDR3 length equals 15 residues. V lost 6 bases to trimming and J lost 4 bases; unmatched junction nucleotides: 11.

The J gene is TRBJ2-1, the V gene TRBV19; D might be TRBD2 (6 bases). The CDR3 runs to 13 residues. Germline V lookup: CDR1 LNHDA, CDR2 SQIVND (reference sequence). Here the CDR3 DNA reads TGTGCTGGGGCGGGGACTTTGGAGTGGGGGCAGTTCTTC. Protein product: CAGAGTLEWGQFF. Variable domain in full (rest from reference TRBV19 and TRBJ2-1): DGGITQSPKYLFRKEGQNVTLSCEQNLNHDAMYWYRQDPGQGLRLIYYSQIVNDFQKGDIAEGYSVSREKKESFPLTVTSAQKNPTAFYLCAGAGTLEWGQFFGPGTRLTVL.

The gene calls are TRBV3-1 (or the pseudogene TRBV3-2) and TRBJ2-2; D call uncertain. CDR1 and CDR2 (germline): LGHDT, YNNKEL (reference sequence). The CDR3 has 13 residues. The germline V and J ends were trimmed by 1 base and 7 bases, with 7 bases remaining between them. This chain's CDR3 is CASSQVRGGELFF. CDR3 coding DNA: TGTGCCAGCAGCCAAGTAAGAGGCGGGGAGCTGTTTTTT.

As regards this clone: An end of the junction does not agree with germline; a read error may underlie this. The chain employs TRBV5-1 and TRBJ2-3; no firm D call. Germline values: CDR1 SGHRS, CDR2 YFSETQ. This CDR3 is 14 amino acids long. Here the CDR3 reads CASRLVADTDTQYF. The CDR3 nucleotides read TGCGCCAGCAGATTGGTGGCAGACACAGATACGCAGTATTTT.

This clone was seen a single time. CDR3 amino acids: CASSPDRRDEKLFF. In nucleotides, the CDR3 is TGTGCCAGCTCACCTGACCGGAGGGATGAAAAACTGTTTTTT. This chain uses TRBV18 with TRBJ1-4; D gene uncertain. CDR3 size: 14 residues. Germline V CDR1 and CDR2: KGHSH, LQKENI. The ends were cut back, 3 bases at V and 6 bases at J, with 11 bases in the middle.

This chain connects TRBV7-8 to TRBJ2-7; 12 bases are shared with TRBD2. The germline V gene has CDR1 SGHVS and CDR2 FQNEAQ. CDR3 length equals 16 residues. V shed 3 bases, J shed 1 base, and the junction held 4 bases outside the gene matches. The CDR3, as DNA: TGTGCCAGCAGCTTGACTAGCGGGAGATTATCCTACGAGCAGTACTTC. The encoded protein is CASSLTSGRLSYEQYF.

V gene TRBV10-2 combines with J gene TRBJ2-2; 9 nucleotides agree with TRBD2. Trimming removed 6 bases from V and 2 bases from J; junction bases left unmatched: 31. This CDR3 contains 24 residues. The germline gives CDR1 WSHSY, CDR2 SAAADI. In DNA form, the CDR3 reads TGCGCCAGCAGATACACCCCCGGGCAGGGGGGGTTCAAGCGGGAGGCCTCAAACACCGGGGAGCTGTTTTTT. This sequence encodes CASRYTPGQGGFKREASNTGELFF.

CDR3 sequence (DNA): TGTGCCAGCAGTCCCCGGAGAGGGGGCACCGGGGAGCTGTTTTTT. As protein: CASSPRRGGTGELFF. This chain uses TRBV6-5 with TRBJ2-2; possibly TRBD1 for D (6 bases). V lost 5 bases to trimming and J lost 4 bases, with 14 bases between them. The CDR3 contains 15 residues. Germline V lookup: CDR1 MNHEY, CDR2 SVGAGI.

This clone was detected only a few times. The gene calls are TRBV19 and TRBJ1-1; D is possibly TRBD1 (6 bases). The CDR3 is 13 amino acids. V dropped 6 bases and J dropped 7 bases, with 15 bases sitting between them. The germline V gene has CDR1 LNHDA and CDR2 SQIVND (reference sequence). The CDR3 region is CASRSQGFGEAFF. Here the CDR3 DNA reads TGTGCCAGTAGGTCACAGGGATTCGGTGAAGCTTTCTTT.

V usage is TRBV5-4 and J usage is TRBJ2-3, with 8 bases matching TRBD2. The junction had 3 bases not matched to a gene; V was cut back by 0 bases and J by 6 bases. The CDR3 sequence is 14 residues long. The germline CDR1 and CDR2 sequences are SGHNT and YYREEE (reference sequence). The CDR3 nucleotides read TGTGCCAGCAGCTTGGAACGGGGGGGGGATACGCAGTATTTT. This translates into CASSLERGGDTQYF.

The chain is built from TRBV5-1 and TRBJ2-7, with 10 positions matching TRBD1. The CDR3 totals 15 residues. Trimming removed 4 bases from V and 3 bases from J; junction bases left unmatched: 7. Germline CDR1 and CDR2: SGHRS and YFSETQ. The CDR3 loop is CASSGLTGGNYEQYF. The CDR3 coding sequence is TGCGCCAGCAGCGGGCTGACAGGGGGCAACTACGAGCAGTACTTC.

This clone was recorded once. The CDR3: CASSFQGFRSPLHF. The CDR3 DNA is TGTGCCAGCAGTTTTCAGGGGTTTAGGTCACCCCTCCACTTT. This chain connects TRBV27 to TRBJ1-6; tentative D call: TRBD1 (6 bases). V lost 3 bases and J 10 bases, leaving 13 bases between the germline ends. The CDR3 is made up of 14 amino acids. Germline V gene data show CDR1 as MNHEY and CDR2 as SMNVEV (reference sequence).